These 10 T cell receptor beta chains share one sample of origin, sequenced in a study of cytomegalovirus exposure and HLA in healthy donors. Primers included in the PCR were 60 Vbeta and 13 Jbeta primers. Using immunoSEQ multiplex PCR, the repertoire was profiled, and TCRdb retains in-frame clones only, with some absent. The sample gives tens of thousands of clones, 80% of which show up once; 32% is in the top ten. The sequenced sample was PBMCs. The receptors were gathered from a man aged 45-60 years in good health and CMV-seropositive.

The V call is TRBV7-2, the J call TRBJ2-3; a weak D match, TRBD2 (6 bases). With 3 bases removed from V and 3 bases from J, the gap between germline ends came to 10 bases. The CDR3 spans 14 residues. Germline values: CDR1 SGHTA, CDR2 FQGNSA. DNA of the CDR3: TGTGCCAGCAGCTTGGGGGGTTGGACAGATACGCAGTATTTT. Translating gives CASSLGGWTDTQYF.

This clone has just one count. The chain employs TRBV6-1 and TRBJ2-3; 7 bases match TRBD2. In germline, CDR1 is MNHNS, CDR2 SASEGT. Germline trimming cut 7 bases from V and 6 bases from J; bases unmatched to any gene: 7. The CDR3 spans 13 residues. The CDR3 DNA reads TGTGCCAGCATGAAATTCGGGGGGGATACGCAGTATTTT. Translating gives CASMKFGGDTQYF.

The chain couples TRBV15 to TRBJ2-1, with 7 bases matching TRBD2. The CDR3 totals 16 residues. From germline, CDR1 is LNHNV and CDR2 YYDKDF (reference sequence). J gave up 4 bases and V 1 base, and 7 bases lay outside the gene matches. CDR3 DNA sequence: TGTGCCACCAGCAGAGGGCTAGCGGTACGTTACAATGAGCAGTTCTTC. Protein sequence: CATSRGLAVRYNEQFF.

CDR3 residues: CAWSRDSIEPQHF. In DNA, the CDR3 is TGTGCCTGGAGTAGGGACTCCATTGAGCCCCAGCATTTT. The gene calls are TRBV30 and TRBJ1-5; possible D gene TRBD1, 5 bases. The V end lost 2 bases, the J end lost 8 bases, and 13 bases lay between the germline ends. The CDR3 contains 13 residues. The V gene's germline CDR1 is GTSNPN and CDR2 SVGIG (reference sequence). The full variable domain, in which reference TRBV30 and TRBJ1-5 provide the parts outside the CDR3, is SQTIHQWPATLVQPVGSPLSLECTVEGTSNPNLYWYRQAAGRGLQLLFYSVGIGQISSEVPQNLSASRPQDRQFILSSKKLLLSDSGFYLCAWSRDSIEPQHFGDGTRLSIL.

This rearrangement joins TRBV15 to TRBJ2-7; no clear D gene. The CDR3 loop spans 12 amino acids. The germline V and J ends were trimmed by 1 base and 3 bases, with 4 bases remaining between them. Germline V gene lookup returns CDR1 LNHNV and CDR2 YYDKDF (reference sequence). The CDR3, as DNA: TGTGCCACCAGCAGAGCAGGCTACGAGCAGTACTTC. Residues: CATSRAGYEQYF.

J is TRBJ1-5 and V is TRBV27; 11 nucleotides line up with TRBD1. V shed 2 bases and J 10 bases; nucleotides not matched to a gene: 7. Germline CDR1 is MNHEY and CDR2 is SMNVEV (reference sequence). The CDR3 totals 15 residues. This chain's CDR3 is CASSLRTGGENPQHF. The CDR3 nucleotides read TGTGCCAGCAGTTTAAGGACAGGGGGCGAGAACCCCCAGCATTTT.

The V call is TRBV7-8, the J call TRBJ2-3; no definite D call. Germline loops: CDR1 SGHVS, CDR2 FQNEAQ. CDR3 length: 14 amino acids. Trimming removed 1 base at V and 5 bases at J, with 10 bases between. CDR3 region: CASSLVLGLDTQYF. In DNA, the CDR3 is TGTGCCAGCAGCTTAGTCCTAGGATTAGATACGCAGTATTTT.

The chain couples TRBV6-5 to TRBJ1-1; unclear D gene. CDR3 length equals 12 residues. V dropped 6 bases and J dropped 3 bases, with 8 bases sitting between them. From germline, CDR1 is MNHEY and CDR2 SVGAGI. CDR3 sequence (DNA): TGTGCCAGCAGCAGGTCGGACACTGAAGCTTTCTTT. It translates to CASSRSDTEAFF.

The chain links TRBV18 to TRBJ1-4; possibly TRBD1 for D (5 bases). The CDR3 has 16 amino acids. V lost 4 bases, J lost 4 bases, and 16 bases lay in between. Looked up from germline, CDR1 is KGHSH and CDR2 is LQKENI. The CDR3 reads CASSRAHGGNNEKLFF. The CDR3 nucleotides read TGTGCCAGCTCACGAGCACACGGGGGAAATAATGAAAAACTGTTTTTT.

The chain is built from TRBV5-6 and TRBJ1-1; D not resolved. The CDR3 runs 11 residues. Trimming took 1 base from V and 8 from J, leaving 6 bases between them. CDR1 is SGHDT, CDR2 YYEEEE, per germline. The CDR3 region is CASSLQEEAFF. DNA of the CDR3: TGTGCCAGCAGCTTGCAGGAAGAAGCTTTCTTT.